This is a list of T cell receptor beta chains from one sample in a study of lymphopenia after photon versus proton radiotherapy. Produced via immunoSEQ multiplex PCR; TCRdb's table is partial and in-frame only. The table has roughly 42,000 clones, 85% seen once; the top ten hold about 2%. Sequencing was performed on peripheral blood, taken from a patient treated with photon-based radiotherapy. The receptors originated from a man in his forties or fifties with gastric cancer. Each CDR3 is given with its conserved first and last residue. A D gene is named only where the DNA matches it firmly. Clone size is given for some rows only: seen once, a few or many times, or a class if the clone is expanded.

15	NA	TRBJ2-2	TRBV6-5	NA	TGTGCCAGCAGTAGGGGGACGGAGAACACCGGGGAGCTGTTTTTT	CASSRGTENTGELFF
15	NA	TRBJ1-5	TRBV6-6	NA	TGTGCCAGCAGTTTCCGGGGGAGCAGCAATCAGCCCCAGCATTTT	CASSFRGSSNQPQHF
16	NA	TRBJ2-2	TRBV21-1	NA	TGTGCCAGCAGCAAAGCCCCGGGACAGGGGGCCGGGGAGCTGTTTTTT	CASSKAPGQGAGELFF
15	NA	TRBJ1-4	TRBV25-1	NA	TGTGCCAGCAGTGGGTCCCATGGGCGGAATGAAAAACTGTTTTTT	CASSGSHGRNEKLFF
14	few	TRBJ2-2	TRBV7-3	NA	TGTGCCAGCAGTAAACAGGGAAGCACCGGGGAGCTGTTTTTT	CASSKQGSTGELFF
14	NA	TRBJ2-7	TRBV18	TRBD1	TGTGCCAGCTCACCGAGGACAGGGACCTACGAGCAGTACTTC	CASSPRTGTYEQYF
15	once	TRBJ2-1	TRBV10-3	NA	TGTGCCACCACTTTAGGGGGGCAATCCTACAATGAGCAGTTCTTC	CATTLGGQSYNEQFF
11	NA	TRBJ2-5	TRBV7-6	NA	TGTGCCAGCAGCGACCGGGGGACCCAGTACTTC	CASSDRGTQYF
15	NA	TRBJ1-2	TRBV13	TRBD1	TGTGCCAGCAGCTCGAGACAGGGAGGCCACTATGGCTACACCTTC	CASSSRQGGHYGYTF
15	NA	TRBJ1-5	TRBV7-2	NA	TGTGCCAGCAGCTTAGGGTCGGTTAGCAATCAGCCCCAGCATTTT	CASSLGSVSNQPQHF
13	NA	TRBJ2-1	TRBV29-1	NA	TGCAGCGTTGCCCGGCGAGGATACAATGAGCAGTTCTTC	CSVARRGYNEQFF
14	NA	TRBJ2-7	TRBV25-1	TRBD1	TGTGCCAGCAGGGGACAGGGAAATTCCTACGAGCAGTACTTC	CASRGQGNSYEQYF
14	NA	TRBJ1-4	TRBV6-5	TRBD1	TGTGCCAGCAGTGCCACAGGGGGGCGAGAAAAACTGTTTTTT	CASSATGGREKLFF
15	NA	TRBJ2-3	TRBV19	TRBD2	TGTGCCAGTAGTCAGGGCGGGGGTATCACAGATACGCAGTATTTT	CASSQGGGITDTQYF
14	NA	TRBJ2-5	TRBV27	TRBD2	TGTGCCAGCAGTCCGGGGGGGGCGTGGGAGACCCAGTACTTC	CASSPGGAWETQYF
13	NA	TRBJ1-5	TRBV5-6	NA	TGTGCCAGCAGTCAGGCCAGTGCAGGGCCCCAGCATTTT	CASSQASAGPQHF
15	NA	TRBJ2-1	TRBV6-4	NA	TGTGCCAGCAGTGACTCGAATCCTCCTTTTCATGAGCAGTTCTTC	CASSDSNPPFHEQFF
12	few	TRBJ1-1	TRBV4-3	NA	TGCGCCAGCAGCCAAGGGAACACTGAAGCTTTCTTT	CASSQGNTEAFF
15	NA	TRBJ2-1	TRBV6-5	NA	TGTGCCAGCAGCCCCCGTGAGGGCTTCTACAATGAGCAGTTCTTC	CASSPREGFYNEQFF
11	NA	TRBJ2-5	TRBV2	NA	TGTGCCAGCAGTGAACCCGAGACCCAGTACTTC	CASSEPETQYF
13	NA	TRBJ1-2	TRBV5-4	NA	TGTGCCAGCAGCTTCACGGGCGGCTATGGCTACACCTTC	CASSFTGGYGYTF
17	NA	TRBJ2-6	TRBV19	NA	TGTGCCAGTAGTATCAGGTTGGGGGGCCCTGGGGCCAACGTCCTGACTTTC	CASSIRLGGPGANVLTF